Each of the 14 T cell receptor beta chains below was sequenced from the same sample in a study of blood T cell repertoires in COVID-19. This table comes from immunoSEQ multiplex PCR, and its TCRdb copy is limited to in-frame clones, with some not included. The sample lists hundreds of thousands of clones, about 85% occurring once. Sequencing input: PBMCs or T cells enriched from blood (not recorded which). The receptors here all came from a man aged 40-55 years who had recovered from COVID-19.

This chain uses TRBV6-1 with TRBJ1-6; D remains ambiguous. V lost 2 bases to trimming and J lost 7 bases, with 12 bases between them. The CDR3 totals 15 residues. Per the germline V gene, CDR1 is MNHNS and CDR2 is SASEGT. The CDR3 nucleotides are TGTGCCAGCAGTGAATCGGCGGCCTCCAATTCACCCCTCCACTTT. It is translated as CASSESAASNSPLHF.

The genes are TRBV25-1 and TRBJ2-1, with 9 bases that match TRBD1. The CDR3 extends over 16 amino acids. The germline CDR1 and CDR2 sequences are MGHDK and SYGVNS. V shed 1 base, J shed 7 bases, and the junction held 8 bases outside the gene matches. CDR3 protein: CASSESGRGTGNEQFF. The CDR3 nucleotides are TGTGCCAGCAGTGAATCTGGGCGGGGGACAGGGAATGAGCAGTTCTTC.

This clone was seen more than once but under ten times. The V and J genes are TRBV6-5 and TRBJ1-3; the D is unclear. The germline CDR1 and CDR2 sequences are MNHEY and SVGAGI. The CDR3 spans 15 residues. V lost 7 bases and J 0 bases, leaving 13 bases between the germline ends. CDR3 DNA: TGTGCCAGCACCGAGGGAATCTACTCTGGAAACACCATATATTTT. Translation: CASTEGIYSGNTIYF.

In DNA form, the CDR3 reads TGTGCCAGCAGCTCCGACAGGTACTCCTACGAGCAGTACTTC. This translates into CASSSDRYSYEQYF. The chain uses TRBV6-5 and TRBJ2-7; weak D call: TRBD1 (6 bases). The CDR3 runs to 14 residues. V was cut by 6 bases and J by 0 bases, with 12 bases left in between. The germline gives CDR1 MNHEY, CDR2 SVGAGI.

This chain uses TRBV4-2 with TRBJ2-3; TRBD2 aligns across 7 bases. The CDR3 consists of 15 residues. Germline CDR1 and CDR2: LGHNA and YNFKEQ. J gave up 2 bases and V 4 bases, and 6 bases lay outside the gene matches. In DNA, the CDR3 is TGTGCCAGCAGCCCCTCTAGCGGATACACAGATACGCAGTATTTT. Its translation: CASSPSSGYTDTQYF.

The J gene is TRBJ2-1, the V gene TRBV7-2, with D possibly TRBD2 on 5 matching bases. The CDR3 is 14 residues long. The V and J ends lost 1 base and 5 bases respectively, with 9 bases between them. Germline V CDR1 and CDR2: SGHTA, FQGNSA. CDR3 bases: TGTGCCAGCAGCTTAGGTGCCGGGAACAATGAGCAGTTCTTC. It codes for CASSLGAGNNEQFF.

The chain recombines TRBV3-1 (or the pseudogene TRBV3-2) with TRBJ2-7, with D perhaps matching TRBD2 (6 bases). Trimming took off 0 bases at V and 0 bases at J, with 6 bases between the two ends. Germline V gene sequence: CDR1 LGHDT, CDR2 YNNKEL (reference sequence). The CDR3 spans 14 residues. The CDR3 protein is CASSQEAGSYEQYF. For the CDR3, the DNA is TGTGCCAGCAGCCAAGAAGCGGGCTCCTACGAGCAGTACTTC.

The J gene is TRBJ1-2, the V gene TRBV5-1; unclear D gene. Trimming removed 5 bases from V and 0 bases from J, with 11 bases in between. The CDR3 length is 14 residues. Germline values: CDR1 SGHRS, CDR2 YFSETQ. Here the CDR3 reads CASSPLAANYGYTF. The CDR3 bases are TGCGCCAGCAGTCCATTAGCCGCTAACTATGGCTACACCTTC. Full variable domain (rest looked up from reference TRBV5-1 and TRBJ1-2): KAGVTQTPRYLIKTRGQQVTLSCSPISGHRSVSWYQQTPGQGLQFLFEYFSETQRNKGNFPGRFSGRQFSNSRSEMNVSTLELGDSALYLCASSPLAANYGYTFGSGTRLTVV.

The V and J genes are TRBV30 and TRBJ2-1, with D perhaps matching TRBD2 (7 bases). Trimming removed 4 bases at V and 0 bases at J, with 16 bases between. CDR3 length: 16 residues. Germline V gene sequence: CDR1 GTSNPN, CDR2 SVGIG (reference sequence). As DNA, the CDR3 is TGTGCCTGGATTCAAAGGGGGGGCGCCTCCTACAATGAGCAGTTCTTC. Amino acids: CAWIQRGGASYNEQFF.

The chain combines TRBV9 with TRBJ2-1, with D possibly being TRBD2 (6 bases). Germline V gene lookup returns CDR1 SGDLS and CDR2 YYNGEE. V dropped 4 bases and J dropped 2 bases, with 13 bases sitting between them. This CDR3 has 15 amino acids. CDR3 DNA sequence: TGTGCCAGCAGCCCGCTGCGGGACCCCTACAATGAGCAGTTCTTC. This sequence encodes CASSPLRDPYNEQFF. The whole variable domain, filled in from reference TRBV9 and TRBJ2-1, reads DSGVTQTPKHLITATGQRVTLRCSPRSGDLSVYWYQQSLDQGLQFLIQYYNGEERAKGNILERFSAQQFPDLHSELNLSSLELGDSALYFCASSPLRDPYNEQFFGPGTRLTVL.

This clone was observed a few times. This chain uses TRBV14 with TRBJ2-7; D is unresolved. CDR1 and CDR2 from the germline V gene are SGHDN and FVKESK. The ends were cut back, 1 base at V and 1 base at J, with 11 bases in the middle. The CDR3 totals 15 residues. This chain's CDR3 is CASSQGSAGSYEQYF. In nucleotides, the CDR3 is TGTGCCAGCAGCCAAGGAAGCGCCGGGTCCTACGAGCAGTACTTC.

The chain links TRBV6-2 or TRBV6-3 to TRBJ1-1, with 8 nucleotides matching TRBD1. Germline V gene lookup returns CDR1 MNHEY and CDR2 SVGEGT. Trimming removed 1 base from V and 5 bases from J; junction bases left unmatched: 9. This CDR3 region has 16 residues. The CDR3 sequence: CASSYYPGQGRTEAFF. Here the CDR3 DNA reads TGTGCCAGCAGTTACTACCCTGGACAGGGCAGAACTGAAGCTTTCTTT.

The chain combines TRBV19 with TRBJ2-7, with D possibly TRBD1 on 5 matching bases. The germline gives CDR1 LNHDA, CDR2 SQIVND (reference sequence). Trimming removed 3 bases from V and 3 bases from J, with 9 bases in between. This CDR3 region has 13 residues. The CDR3 DNA sequence: TGTGCCAGTAGTATCGGCAGGGACTACGAGCAGTACTTC. Its protein product is CASSIGRDYEQYF.

The chain links TRBV5-1 to TRBJ2-1; TRBD2 matches at 10 bases. V gave up 0 bases and J gave up 5 bases; unmatched junction bases: 2. The CDR3 length is 15 residues. Germline V lookup: CDR1 SGHRS, CDR2 YFSETQ. The CDR3 sequence: CASSLGTSGDNEQFF. DNA of the CDR3: TGCGCCAGCAGCTTGGGGACTAGCGGAGACAATGAGCAGTTCTTC.